Following are 14 T cell receptor beta chains from one sample sequenced in a study of STAT3 mutations in large granular lymphocyte leukemia. What these receptors recognize is not known. Sequenced by immunoSEQ multiplex PCR; TCRdb stores in-frame clones only, minus some. Of 6,000 to 9,500 clones listed, around 91% are singletons. Overall study findings and caveats: At least one immunodominant TCR beta clonotype appeared in every T-cell large granular lymphocyte leukemia patient.

Sequenced material: peripheral blood mononuclear cells. All receptors come from a middle-aged man with T-cell large granular lymphocyte leukemia. Some clones in this sample may be carry-over from other donors' samples.

The V call is TRBV9, the J call TRBJ1-2; 7 bases are shared with TRBD1. Germline-derived CDR1 and CDR2 are SGDLS and YYNGEE. The CDR3 sequence is 15 residues long. The trim removed 2 bases at V and 4 bases at J, leaving 8 bases unmatched. The CDR3 region is CASSVRPGQIYGYTF. In nucleotides, the CDR3 is TGTGCCAGCAGCGTTCGGCCGGGACAGATCTATGGCTACACCTTC. Full variable domain (outside the CDR3, taken from reference TRBV9 and TRBJ1-2): DSGVTQTPKHLITATGQRVTLRCSPRSGDLSVYWYQQSLDQGLQFLIQYYNGEERAKGNILERFSAQQFPDLHSELNLSSLELGDSALYFCASSVRPGQIYGYTFGSGTRLTVV.

The CDR3 protein is CASGRDTDTQYF. CDR3 nucleotides: TGTGCCAGCGGGCGAGACACAGATACGCAGTATTTT. The V and J genes are TRBV7-9 and TRBJ2-3; unclear D gene. This CDR3 region has 12 residues. Germline V CDR1 and CDR2: SEHNR, FQNEAQ (reference sequence). Trimming took 8 bases from V and 2 from J, leaving 8 bases between them.

This clone occurred a few times. The chain employs TRBV2 and TRBJ2-7; D not resolved. Germline V gene sequence: CDR1 SNHLY, CDR2 FYNNEI. V was cut by 6 bases and J by 4 bases, with 10 bases left in between. This CDR3 contains 12 residues. CDR3 in DNA: TGTGCCAGCAGGATTCTTGGGTACGAGCAGTACTTC. It translates to CASRILGYEQYF.

This clone is a singleton in its sample. This rearrangement joins TRBV7-9 to TRBJ1-2; TRBD1 might be the D (5 bases). Germline CDR1 reads SEHNR; CDR2 reads FQNEAQ (reference sequence). Trimming stripped 1 base from V and 1 base from J, with 10 bases between. CDR3 length: 15 residues. CDR3 in DNA: TGTGCCAGCAGCTTAGGTACAGGAATTAACTATGGCTACACCTTC. It encodes CASSLGTGINYGYTF.

As concerns this clone: Other DNA sequences in the sample encode the same CDR3. The chain has TRBV5-1 and TRBJ1-1; 7 bases agree with TRBD1. The CDR3 covers 15 residues. Germline loops: CDR1 SGHRS, CDR2 YFSETQ. V trimming: 4 bases; J trimming: 0 bases; junction bases outside the gene matches: 6. CDR3 DNA sequence: TGCGCCAGCAGCCCCAGCGGGACAGTGAACACTGAAGCTTTCTTT. It codes for CASSPSGTVNTEAFF.

This chain links TRBV5-1 with TRBJ2-7; 7 positions match TRBD1. Germline V gene lookup returns CDR1 SGHRS and CDR2 YFSETQ. CDR3 length equals 14 residues. Trimming took 3 bases from V and 2 from J; bases not matched to a gene: 5. The CDR3: CASSSGQEPYEQYF. CDR3 coding DNA: TGCGCCAGCAGCTCAGGACAGGAACCCTACGAGCAGTACTTC.

V usage is TRBV5-1 and J usage is TRBJ1-1; D gene unclear. V lost 2 bases to trimming and J lost 3 bases, with 8 bases between them. This CDR3 comprises 13 residues. Germline CDR1 is SGHRS and CDR2 is YFSETQ. The CDR3 bases are TGCGCCAGCAGCTTTACGGTTGACACTGAAGCTTTCTTT. It translates to CASSFTVDTEAFF. The full variable domain, completed using reference TRBV5-1 and TRBJ1-1, is KAGVTQTPRYLIKTRGQQVTLSCSPISGHRSVSWYQQTPGQGLQFLFEYFSETQRNKGNFPGRFSGRQFSNSRSEMNVSTLELGDSALYLCASSFTVDTEAFFGQGTRLTVV.

The CDR3 loop is CASSPGTADYQPQHF. In DNA form, the CDR3 reads TGTGCCAGCAGCCCGGGGACAGCCGATTATCAGCCCCAGCATTTT. This chain joins TRBV5-8 and TRBJ1-5, with 7 bases aligning to TRBD1. Trimming removed 4 bases from V and 5 bases from J; junction bases left unmatched: 9. Germline V gives CDR1 SGHTS, CDR2 YDEGEE. The CDR3 is made up of 15 amino acids.

The genes are TRBV15 and TRBJ2-3; D call uncertain. Germline CDR1 reads LNHNV; CDR2 reads YYDKDF (reference sequence). This CDR3 region has 13 residues. Trimming pared 5 bases from V and 2 bases from J, leaving 8 bases between. The CDR3 sequence: CATSPAFTDTQYF. The CDR3 DNA is TGTGCCACCAGCCCAGCCTTCACAGATACGCAGTATTTT.

The J gene is TRBJ2-7, the V gene TRBV27; D call uncertain. Germline lookup yields CDR1 MNHEY and CDR2 SMNVEV (reference sequence). V lost 5 bases, J lost 0 bases, and 11 bases lay in between. The CDR3 contains 14 residues. Here the CDR3 DNA reads TGTGCCAGCAGTCCGACCCCCAGCTCCTACGAGCAGTACTTC. It specifies CASSPTPSSYEQYF.

The V gene is TRBV13, the J gene TRBJ1-2; D unclear. The V end was cut by 4 bases, the J end by 4 bases, with 16 bases between. The CDR3 is 15 amino acids. Per the germline V gene, CDR1 is PRHDT and CDR2 is FYEKMQ (reference sequence). The CDR3: CASSYQLPSPYGYTF. The DNA of the CDR3 is TGTGCCAGCAGCTACCAGTTGCCGAGCCCCTATGGCTACACCTTC.

In this sample, this clone turned up once. The V and J genes are TRBV10-3 and TRBJ2-3; D is perhaps TRBD2 (6 bases). This CDR3 contains 15 residues. Germline lookup yields CDR1 ENHRY and CDR2 SYGVKD. V was cut by 3 bases and J by 0 bases, with 10 bases left in between. The CDR3: CAISEGGISTDTQYF. In nucleotides, the CDR3 is TGTGCCATCAGTGAAGGCGGGATTAGCACAGATACGCAGTATTTT.

The chain is built from TRBV5-1 and TRBJ1-2, with D possibly matching TRBD1 (5 bases). CDR3 length: 14 amino acids. Germline CDR1 SGHRS, CDR2 YFSETQ. V lost 0 bases to trimming and J lost 6 bases, with 12 bases between them. The CDR3 DNA reads as TGCGCCAGCAGCTTGGAGACAGATCTGGATGGCTACACCTTC. Its protein is CASSLETDLDGYTF.

This chain links TRBV10-3 with TRBJ2-3; TRBD2 agrees at 9 bases. The CDR3 extends over 15 amino acids. Germline CDR1 is ENHRY and CDR2 is SYGVKD. V was clipped by 3 bases and J by 4 bases; unmatched bases: 5. CDR3 in amino acids: CAISEGGGAPDTQYF. For the CDR3, the DNA is TGTGCCATCAGTGAAGGCGGGGGGGCCCCAGATACGCAGTATTTT.